Listed below are T cell receptor beta chains from one sample, sequenced in a study of blood T cell repertoires in COVID-19. The protocol was immunoSEQ multiplex PCR, while the TCRdb copy is restricted to in-frame clones and leaves out a portion. Here the sample spans 25,000 to 35,000 clones, roughly 83% being singletons. The sequencing sample was made of peripheral blood. Source of these receptors: a man aged 70-80 years with active COVID-19. CDR3s include the opening cysteine and the closing phenylalanine or tryptophan. The D gene is left open where the match is weak. Clone sizes are given selectively: once, few, many, or a class where the clone is expanded.

clone_size | j_call | d_call | v_call | cdr3_length | cdr3_nt | cdr3_aa
. | TRBJ2-5 | TRBD2 | TRBV28 | 15 | TGTGCCAGCATTTTAGTGGGGGGGGTGGGGGAGACCCAGTACTTC | CASILVGGVGETQYF
. | TRBJ1-6 | . | TRBV6-5 | 15 | TGTGCCAGCAGTAACGAACTCCGGGGAAATTCACCCCTCCACTTT | CASSNELRGNSPLHF
once | TRBJ2-1 | TRBD2 | TRBV9 | 14 | TGTGCCAGCAGCGTAGCTGGGGGGGAGAGGGAGCAGTTCTTC | CASSVAGGEREQFF
. | TRBJ2-1 | TRBD1 | TRBV24-1 | 13 | TGTGCCACCAGCGTCCGAGGGGGCGCGGAGCAGTTCTTC | CATSVRGGAEQFF
once | TRBJ2-3 | TRBD1 | TRBV29-1 | 14 | TGCAGCGTTGAATTGGGACAGGGAGTAGATACGCAGTATTTT | CSVELGQGVDTQYF
. | TRBJ2-5 | . | TRBV5-4 | 14 | TGTGCCAGCAGCTTGGTTGGGAGTCGAGAGACCCAGTACTTC | CASSLVGSRETQYF
. | TRBJ1-6 | . | TRBV9 | 15 | TGTGCCAGCAGCTTCACAGGGTCCTATAATTCACCCCTCCACTTT | CASSFTGSYNSPLHF
. | TRBJ1-1 | . | TRBV18 | 13 | TGTGCCAGCTCATTTGGGGCTGGCACTGAAGCTTTCTTT | CASSFGAGTEAFF
. | TRBJ2-3 | TRBD1 | TRBV2 | 12 | TGTGCCAGCGGGGACAGCTCAGATACGCAGTATTTT | CASGDSSDTQYF
. | TRBJ2-3 | TRBD2 | TRBV2 | 18 | TGTGCCAGCAGTGAAACGGGACTAGCGGGGGCTAGCACAGATACGCAGTATTTT | CASSETGLAGASTDTQYF
. | TRBJ1-5 | . | TRBV28 | 16 | TGTGCCAGCAGCCCTAGGAGAATATATAGCAATCAGCCCCAGCATTTT | CASSPRRIYSNQPQHF
. | TRBJ1-5 | . | TRBV7-2 | 15 | TGTGCCAGCAGCTTAGGAGGAGGTAGCAATCAGCCCCAGCATTTT | CASSLGGGSNQPQHF
. | TRBJ2-5 | TRBD2 | TRBV5-6 | 16 | TGTGCCAGCAGCTTGGAAAGGCTAGCGGGAGGAGAGACCCAGTACTTC | CASSLERLAGGETQYF
. | TRBJ1-1 | . | TRBV2 | 13 | TGTGCCAGCAGTTTTGAGGTAAACACTGAAGCTTTCTTT | CASSFEVNTEAFF
. | TRBJ2-3 | TRBD1 | TRBV19 | 15 | TGTGCCAGTAGCGCCGGGACAGGGAGATCCGATACGCAGTATTTT | CASSAGTGRSDTQYF
. | TRBJ1-5 | . | TRBV11-2 | 15 | TGTGCCAGCAGCTTAACTCCAGGGGTCCAACAGCCCCAGCATTTT | CASSLTPGVQQPQHF
. | TRBJ1-3 | . | TRBV4-1 | 16 | TGCGCCAGCAGCCAAGGGGTTCGGCAGGGCGAAAACACCATATATTTT | CASSQGVRQGENTIYF
. | TRBJ1-1 | . | TRBV5-5 | 13 | TGTGCCAGCAGCAAAGGGGGGGACACTGAAGCTTTCTTT | CASSKGGDTEAFF
. | TRBJ2-5 | TRBD2 | TRBV24-1 | 14 | TGTGCCACCAGTGATGAGAGGGAGGGCAAGACCCAGTACTTC | CATSDEREGKTQYF
. | TRBJ2-2 | . | TRBV12-1 | 15 | TGTGCCAGCAGCGCCTTGGGACAGGTAGGGCGGGAGCTGTTTTTT | CASSALGQVGRELFF
. | TRBJ2-7 | . | TRBV10-3 | 13 | TGTGCCATCAGTGAGGGGGGGAGCGGCGAGCAGTACTTC | CAISEGGSGEQYF
. | TRBJ1-2 | . | TRBV11-1 | 13 | TGTGCCAGCAGCTTAGAAGGGGTGTATGGCTACACCTTC | CASSLEGVYGYTF
. | TRBJ2-2 | TRBD2 | TRBV28 | 15 | TGTGCCAGCCGCGGACTAGCGGGAGGTACCGGGGAGCTGTTTTTT | CASRGLAGGTGELFF
few | TRBJ1-1 | TRBD1 | TRBV23-1 | 14 | TGCGCCAGCAGAGCAGGGACAGCAAACACTGAAGCTTTCTTT | CASRAGTANTEAFF
. | TRBJ2-3 | . | TRBV5-1 | 13 | TGCGCCAGCAGCTTGGCCGTCGGAGATACGCAGTATTTT | CASSLAVGDTQYF
few | TRBJ2-7 | . | TRBV23-1 | 15 | TGCGCCAGCAGTCAATGCGACGGACAGACCTACGAGCAGTACTTC | CASSQCDGQTYEQYF
once | TRBJ2-7 | . | TRBV5-6 | 15 | TGTGCCAGCAGCTTGGGGCCGGACAGCTCCTACGAGCAGTACTTC | CASSLGPDSSYEQYF
once | TRBJ2-1 | . | TRBV29-1 | 12 | TGCAGCGTTGAGGGCAGGTTCAATGAGCAGTTCTTC | CSVEGRFNEQFF
. | TRBJ2-2 | . | TRBV19 | 16 | TGTGCCAGTAGTCCTTTGGGGGCAGCGAACACCGGGGAGCTGTTTTTT | CASSPLGAANTGELFF